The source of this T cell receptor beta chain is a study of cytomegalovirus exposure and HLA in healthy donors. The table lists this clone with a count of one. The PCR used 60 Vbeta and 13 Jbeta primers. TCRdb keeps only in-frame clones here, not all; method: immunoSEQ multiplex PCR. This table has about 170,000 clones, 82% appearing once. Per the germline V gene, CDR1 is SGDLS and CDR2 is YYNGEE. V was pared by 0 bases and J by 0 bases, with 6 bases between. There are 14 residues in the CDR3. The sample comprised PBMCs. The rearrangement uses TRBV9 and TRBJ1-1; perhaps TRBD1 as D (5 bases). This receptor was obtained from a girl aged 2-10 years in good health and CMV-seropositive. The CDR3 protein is CASSVAGLNTEAFF. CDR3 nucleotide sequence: TGTGCCAGCAGCGTAGCAGGGTTGAACACTGAAGCTTTCTTT.